Shown below are 17 T cell receptor beta chains from a single sample sequenced in a study of T cell responses to AZD1222 COVID-19 vaccine. The data were produced by immunoSEQ multiplex PCR, yet TCRdb's version contains in-frame clones alone and is incomplete. This table holds about 130,000 clones, more than 70% found once. This material consisted of peripheral blood, taken on day 0 of AZD1222 vaccination. The receptors were gathered from an adult in good health.

The chain recombines TRBV4-3 with TRBJ1-4, with TRBD1 as a possible D gene (5 bases). V dropped 1 base and J dropped 8 bases, with 14 bases sitting between them. In germline, CDR1 is LGHNA, CDR2 YSLEER. CDR3 length equals 15 residues. CDR3 DNA sequence: TGCGCCAGCAGCCAAGGTTGGGGCGGGATAGAAAAACTGTTTTTT. This codes for CASSQGWGGIEKLFF.

This sequence joins TRBV7-3 and TRBJ2-5; D is unclear. Deletions cut 2 bases from V and 5 bases from J, with 15 bases between. This CDR3 has 15 residues. Per the germline V gene, CDR1 is SGHTA and CDR2 is FQGTGA. The CDR3 is CASSLQSAARETQYF. The CDR3, as DNA: TGTGCCAGCAGCTTACAGTCGGCGGCCCGGGAGACCCAGTACTTC.

The DNA for the CDR3 is TGTGCCTGGAGCCGGGGGGTGAACACTGAAGCTTTCTTT. Protein: CAWSRGVNTEAFF. The chain employs TRBV30 and TRBJ1-1; TRBD1 might be the D (5 bases). Germline-derived CDR1 and CDR2 are GTSNPN and SVGIG (reference sequence). CDR3 length equals 13 residues. Trimming took 3 bases from V and 0 from J, leaving 8 bases between them. The entire variable domain, with the rest obtained from reference TRBV30 and TRBJ1-1, is as follows: SQTIHQWPATLVQPVGSPLSLECTVEGTSNPNLYWYRQAAGRGLQLLFYSVGIGQISSEVPQNLSASRPQDRQFILSSKKLLLSDSGFYLCAWSRGVNTEAFFGQGTRLTVV.

This chain uses TRBV19 with TRBJ1-3, with D perhaps matching TRBD1 (5 bases). CDR1 and CDR2 (germline): LNHDA, SQIVND (reference sequence). This CDR3 has 12 amino acids. Trimming cost V 7 bases and J 1 base, with 5 bases left between them. CDR3 protein: CASTGSGNTIYF. The CDR3 DNA sequence: TGTGCCAGTACAGGGTCTGGAAACACCATATATTTT.

On this clone: One junction end does not reproduce the germline sequence, and a read error may be involved. The chain carries TRBV12-3 or TRBV12-4 and TRBJ1-6; D is unresolved. CDR3 length: 13 amino acids. The CDR3 region is CASSLALDSPLHF. In nucleotides, the CDR3 is TGTGCCAGCAGTTTGGCCTTAGATTCGCCCCTCCACTTT.

The gene calls are TRBV18 and TRBJ2-7; 9 positions match TRBD1. Germline loops: CDR1 KGHSH, CDR2 LQKENI. This CDR3 comprises 17 residues. With 1 base clipped from V and 3 bases from J, the junction kept 10 bases outside the gene matches. CDR3 DNA: TGTGCCAGCTCACCACGACAGGGGGTTTATGGGAGCTACGAGCAGTACTTC. Translating gives CASSPRQGVYGSYEQYF.

The rearrangement joins TRBV2 to TRBJ1-1; D call uncertain. The CDR3 consists of 15 residues. Germline assignment: CDR1 SNHLY and CDR2 FYNNEI. Deletions cut 7 bases from V and 6 bases from J, with 21 bases between. The CDR3 region has the DNA TGTGCCAGCAATCCCAGTCCCTCTGCCGTGGCTGAAGCTTTCTTT. Translated: CASNPSPSAVAEAFF.

The chain has TRBV5-1 and TRBJ2-7; TRBD1 matches 9 bases. J lost 7 bases, V lost 4 bases, and 9 bases had no gene match. The length of the CDR3 is 14 residues. The germline gives CDR1 SGHRS, CDR2 YFSETQ. The CDR3, as DNA: TGCGCCAGCAGCCTCGGGACAGGGAAGGGTGAGCAGTACTTC. Protein product: CASSLGTGKGEQYF.

This clone was seen just once. The chain links TRBV19 to TRBJ2-5; TRBD2 is a possible D gene (5 bases). CDR1 and CDR2 from the germline V gene are LNHDA and SQIVND (reference sequence). V was cut by 2 bases and J by 7 bases, with 17 bases left in between. The CDR3 is made up of 15 amino acids. CDR3 protein: CASSIRQSIGGTQYF. In DNA, the CDR3 is TGTGCCAGTAGTATACGGCAGTCCATCGGAGGGACCCAGTACTTC.

V gene TRBV7-9 combines with J gene TRBJ2-1, with TRBD2 matching 8 bases. Looked up from germline, CDR1 is SEHNR and CDR2 is FQNEAQ (reference sequence). CDR3 length equals 17 residues. The junction had 15 bases not matched to a gene; V was cut back by 5 bases and J by 6 bases. This CDR3 is CASSLPLAVTLPNEQFF. As DNA, the CDR3 is TGTGCCAGCAGCCTCCCACTAGCGGTAACCCTCCCCAATGAGCAGTTCTTC. Full variable domain (remainder filled in from reference TRBV7-9 and TRBJ2-1): DTGVSQNPRHKITKRGQNVTFRCDPISEHNRLYWYRQTLGQGPEFLTYFQNEAQLEKSRLLSDRFSAERPKGSFSTLEIQRTEQGDSAMYLCASSLPLAVTLPNEQFFGPGTRLTVL.

The chain carries TRBV19 and TRBJ1-1, with TRBD1 as a possible D gene (5 bases). There are 13 residues in the CDR3. Germline V CDR1 and CDR2: LNHDA, SQIVND (reference sequence). V lost 5 bases and J 6 bases, leaving 13 bases between the germline ends. CDR3 sequence (DNA): TGTGCCAGTAGTGGCAGGGTTTGGGCTGAAGCTTTCTTT. Translating it yields CASSGRVWAEAFF.

The chain uses TRBV28 and TRBJ2-3, with D tentatively TRBD1 or TRBD2 (5 bases each). The CDR3 contains 15 residues. With 7 bases removed from V and 2 bases from J, the gap between germline ends came to 16 bases. CDR1 and CDR2 from the germline V gene are MDHEN and SYDVKM. The CDR3 here is CASTPRDGHTDTQYF. The CDR3 nucleotides are TGTGCCAGCACCCCACGGGACGGACACACAGATACGCAGTATTTT.

The chain combines TRBV28 with TRBJ2-7; tentative D call: TRBD2 (5 bases). The germline gives CDR1 MDHEN, CDR2 SYDVKM. The CDR3 consists of 15 residues. Trimming left V 7 bases short and J 2 bases short, with 18 bases between. CDR3 amino acids: CASIRGRIPPYEQYF. As DNA, the CDR3 is TGTGCCAGCATCCGAGGGCGGATCCCCCCCTACGAGCAGTACTTC.

This chain uses TRBV7-2 with TRBJ1-1; D uncertain. Trimming took 4 bases from V and 0 from J, leaving 9 bases between them. This CDR3 is built from 14 residues. The germline CDR1 and CDR2 sequences are SGHTA and FQGNSA. In nucleotides, the CDR3 is TGTGCCAGCAGCTACGTAGGGTTGAACACTGAAGCTTTCTTT. Protein sequence: CASSYVGLNTEAFF.

The chain employs TRBV4-2 and TRBJ2-1, with 10 bases identical to TRBD2. The CDR3 length is 16 residues. The V gene's germline CDR1 is LGHNA and CDR2 YNFKEQ. The trim removed 4 bases at V and 10 bases at J, leaving 13 bases unmatched. CDR3: CASSRSSSGGAEEQFF. For the CDR3, the DNA is TGTGCCAGCAGCCGGTCCTCCAGCGGGGGGGCCGAGGAGCAGTTCTTC.

The chain is built from TRBV2 and TRBJ1-2; D gene unclear. Deletions cut 8 bases from V and 0 bases from J, with 7 bases between. From germline, CDR1 is SNHLY and CDR2 FYNNEI. This CDR3 has 12 amino acids. The CDR3 spells CASGLANYGYTF. CDR3 sequence (DNA): TGTGCCAGCGGGTTAGCTAACTATGGCTACACCTTC.

The chain is built from TRBV18 and TRBJ1-6; TRBD1 matches at 7 bases. With 5 bases clipped from V and 10 bases from J, the junction kept 11 bases outside the gene matches. The CDR3 is 15 amino acids. Germline V gene lookup returns CDR1 KGHSH and CDR2 LQKENI. The CDR3 here is CASSFAQGSGSPLHF. CDR3 bases: TGTGCCAGCTCATTCGCACAGGGGAGTGGGTCACCCCTCCACTTT.